These T cell receptor beta chains were read from a single sample in a study of CD8 T cells in ankylosing spondylitis. One entry per CDR3 protein results from TCRdb running MiXCR on the 5' RACE reads. Altogether approximately 92,000 distinct CDR3 sequences are present, around 10% being singletons, with the ten largest covering approximately 4.6%. What was sequenced was blood, either unsorted or a sorted T cell fraction (not recorded which). The receptors shown here come from a male donor with ankylosing spondylitis or in good health (not recorded which). Each CDR3 is given with its conserved first and last residue. A D gene is named only where the DNA matches it firmly. Rows may omit the clone size; those that give it use once, few, many or a size class.

cdr3_nt: TGCGCCAGCAGCTCGGACAGGGGTTTCCAAGAGACCCAGTACTTC
cdr3_aa: CASSSDRGFQETQYF
v_call: TRBV5-1
j_call: TRBJ2-5
d_call: TRBD1
clone_size: many

cdr3_nt: TGCGCCAGCAGCATGGCCGGAGGATATAATGGCTACACCTTC
cdr3_aa: CASSMAGGYNGYTF
v_call: TRBV5-1
j_call: TRBJ1-2
d_call: NA
clone_size: many

cdr3_nt: TGCGCCAGCAGCTTGGGCCAGGGGGCGGCCCAAGAGACCCAGTACTTC
cdr3_aa: CASSLGQGAAQETQYF
v_call: TRBV5-1
j_call: TRBJ2-5
d_call: TRBD1
clone_size: few

cdr3_nt: TGTGCCAGCAGCTTAAGGAGCGGCCCACCCACAGATACGCAGTATTTT
cdr3_aa: CASSLRSGPPTDTQYF
v_call: TRBV11-2
j_call: TRBJ2-3
d_call: NA
clone_size: many

cdr3_nt: TGTGCCAGCAGCTTAAGAGTTCCCCATGAGCAGTTCTTC
cdr3_aa: CASSLRVPHEQFF
v_call: TRBV7-3
j_call: TRBJ2-1
d_call: NA
clone_size: many

cdr3_nt: TGTGCCAGCAGTCAGAGGACACTGAACACCGGGGAGCTGTTTTTT
cdr3_aa: CASSQRTLNTGELFF
v_call: TRBV27
j_call: TRBJ2-2
d_call: NA
clone_size: many

cdr3_nt: TGTGCCAGCAGCCCCGGGCGCCGGGGGACTGAAGCTTTCTTT
cdr3_aa: CASSPGRRGTEAFF
v_call: TRBV12-3/TRBV12-4
j_call: TRBJ1-1
d_call: NA
clone_size: many

cdr3_nt: TGTGCCAGCAGTGAAGCCCCCGGGGGGTACGAGCAGTACTTC
cdr3_aa: CASSEAPGGYEQYF
v_call: TRBV2
j_call: TRBJ2-7
d_call: TRBD2
clone_size: NA

cdr3_nt: TGTGCCACCAGTGTGGACAGGGACAACCAAGAGACCCAGTACTCCACAACCGGCGGGGAGACCCAGTACTTC
cdr3_aa: CATSVDRDNQETQYSTTGGETQYF
v_call: TRBV24-1
j_call: TRBJ2-5
d_call: TRBD1
clone_size: NA

cdr3_nt: TGCGCCAGCGCTCCGGTTCTCGCAGATACGCAGTATTTT
cdr3_aa: CASAPVLADTQYF
v_call: TRBV5-1
j_call: TRBJ2-3
d_call: NA
clone_size: many

cdr3_nt: TGTGCCAGCAGTTTTCGGGGCGGAGATACGCAGTATTTT
cdr3_aa: CASSFRGGDTQYF
v_call: TRBV12-3/TRBV12-4
j_call: TRBJ2-3
d_call: NA
clone_size: many

cdr3_nt: TGTGCCAGCAGCTTGGGGGACAGGGCCCAGTATACGCAGTATTTT
cdr3_aa: CASSLGDRAQYTQYF
v_call: TRBV3-1
j_call: TRBJ2-3
d_call: TRBD1
clone_size: many

cdr3_nt: TGTGCCAGCAGCTTGTCCGACTCGTGGTATTTT
cdr3_aa: CASSLSDSWYF
v_call: TRBV11-2
j_call: TRBJ2-3
d_call: NA
clone_size: many

cdr3_nt: TGTGCCAGCAGCTTAGGGAACAGGGCGGGGGCGCAGTATTTT
cdr3_aa: CASSLGNRAGAQYF
v_call: TRBV7-3
j_call: TRBJ2-3
d_call: NA
clone_size: many

cdr3_nt: TGTGCCAGTACCAGACAGGGGAACGAGCAGTACTTC
cdr3_aa: CASTRQGNEQYF
v_call: TRBV19
j_call: TRBJ2-7
d_call: TRBD1
clone_size: NA

cdr3_nt: TGCAGTGCTAGAGATCCCGGACTAGCGGGGGGCACCGGGGAGCTGTTTTTT
cdr3_aa: CSARDPGLAGGTGELFF
v_call: TRBV20-1
j_call: TRBJ2-2
d_call: TRBD2
clone_size: many

cdr3_nt: TGTGCCAGCAGCCGTACTCCAACTACCCATGAGCAGTTCTTC
cdr3_aa: CASSRTPTTHEQFF
v_call: TRBV3-1
j_call: TRBJ2-1
d_call: NA
clone_size: many

cdr3_nt: TGTGCCAGCAGCTTAGGGACAGGGGACCTCTCCTACGAGCAGTACTTC
cdr3_aa: CASSLGTGDLSYEQYF
v_call: TRBV7-8
j_call: TRBJ2-7
d_call: TRBD1
clone_size: many

cdr3_nt: TGCGCCAGCAGCTCTGGGACAACTAACTATGGCTACACCTTC
cdr3_aa: CASSSGTTNYGYTF
v_call: TRBV4-1
j_call: TRBJ1-2
d_call: NA
clone_size: few

cdr3_nt: TGTGCCAGCAGTCCGCGCCGGCTAGGGATGGACGAGCAGTACTTC
cdr3_aa: CASSPRRLGMDEQYF
v_call: TRBV12-3/TRBV12-4
j_call: TRBJ2-7
d_call: NA
clone_size: many

cdr3_nt: TGCAGCGTTGGGGACAATGAGCAGTTCTTC
cdr3_aa: CSVGDNEQFF
v_call: TRBV29-1
j_call: TRBJ2-1
d_call: NA
clone_size: few

cdr3_nt: TGTGCCACCAGTGACCCAGGGTCCTATGGCTACACCTTC
cdr3_aa: CATSDPGSYGYTF
v_call: TRBV24-1
j_call: TRBJ1-2
d_call: NA
clone_size: many

cdr3_nt: TGTGCCAGCAGTAGGGACAGGGGCTACTACAATGAGCAGTTCTTC
cdr3_aa: CASSRDRGYYNEQFF
v_call: TRBV2
j_call: TRBJ2-1
d_call: TRBD1
clone_size: many

cdr3_nt: TGTGCCAGCAGCCCAAGAGATCCCTTCCGGGATACGCAGTATTTT
cdr3_aa: CASSPRDPFRDTQYF
v_call: TRBV11-3
j_call: TRBJ2-3
d_call: NA
clone_size: many

cdr3_nt: TGTGCCAGCAGTTTAGCACTGGTGAACACTGAAGCTTTCTTT
cdr3_aa: CASSLALVNTEAFF
v_call: TRBV12-3/TRBV12-4
j_call: TRBJ1-1
d_call: NA
clone_size: many

cdr3_nt: TGTGCCAGCAGCTTCCTCAATGAGCAGTTCTTC
cdr3_aa: CASSFLNEQFF
v_call: TRBV7-2
j_call: TRBJ2-1
d_call: NA
clone_size: many

cdr3_nt: TGTGCCGGCAGCCCCAGGGGGATAAAAAATGAGCAGTTCTTC
cdr3_aa: CAGSPRGIKNEQFF
v_call: TRBV4-2
j_call: TRBJ2-1
d_call: TRBD1
clone_size: NA

cdr3_nt: TGCAGTGCTAGAGACAGGGCTTGGAACACTGAAGCTTTCTTT
cdr3_aa: CSARDRAWNTEAFF
v_call: TRBV20-1
j_call: TRBJ1-1
d_call: NA
clone_size: many

cdr3_nt: TGTGCCAGCAGCACAGGTAGCGGCGAGCAGTACTTC
cdr3_aa: CASSTGSGEQYF
v_call: TRBV9
j_call: TRBJ2-7
d_call: NA
clone_size: many

cdr3_nt: TGTGCCAGCAGACCGCTCGCGGGGGTTCCCACAGATACGCAGTATTTT
cdr3_aa: CASRPLAGVPTDTQYF
v_call: TRBV28
j_call: TRBJ2-3
d_call: TRBD2
clone_size: many

cdr3_nt: TGTGCCAGCAGCCTCCAAGGGGTCGGGTCACCCCTCCACTTT
cdr3_aa: CASSLQGVGSPLHF
v_call: TRBV9
j_call: TRBJ1-6
d_call: NA
clone_size: many

cdr3_nt: TGTGCCAGCAGTGCACCCTTTGACTACGAGCAGTACTTC
cdr3_aa: CASSAPFDYEQYF
v_call: TRBV2
j_call: TRBJ2-7
d_call: NA
clone_size: NA

cdr3_nt: TGTGCCAGCAGTACTCCTACAGATTCCCAAGAGACCCAGTACTTC
cdr3_aa: CASSTPTDSQETQYF
v_call: TRBV2
j_call: TRBJ2-5
d_call: NA
clone_size: many

cdr3_nt: TGCAGTGCTAGAGATCGTGGGATCGGGAAGGCGACAGATACGCAGTATTTT
cdr3_aa: CSARDRGIGKATDTQYF
v_call: TRBV20-1
j_call: TRBJ2-3
d_call: NA
clone_size: many

cdr3_nt: TGCGCCAGCAGCTTCTCCGCAGCCTCCTACGAGCAGTACTTC
cdr3_aa: CASSFSAASYEQYF
v_call: TRBV5-1
j_call: TRBJ2-7
d_call: NA
clone_size: many

cdr3_nt: TGTGCCAGCAGCCGATCGAACACCGGGGAGCTGTTTTTT
cdr3_aa: CASSRSNTGELFF
v_call: TRBV7-2
j_call: TRBJ2-2
d_call: NA
clone_size: many

cdr3_nt: TGTGCCAGCAGACCACCGGGACAGGGGATCGAGCAGTACTTC
cdr3_aa: CASRPPGQGIEQYF
v_call: TRBV12-3/TRBV12-4
j_call: TRBJ2-7
d_call: TRBD1
clone_size: many

cdr3_nt: TGTGCCAGCACCCGGGGGGCGCATCAGCCCCAGCATTTT
cdr3_aa: CASTRGAHQPQHF
v_call: TRBV5-5
j_call: TRBJ1-5
d_call: NA
clone_size: NA

cdr3_nt: TGCAGCGTTGCCAATCGGCCAGGGAGTACAGATACGCAGTATTTT
cdr3_aa: CSVANRPGSTDTQYF
v_call: TRBV29-1
j_call: TRBJ2-3
d_call: NA
clone_size: many

cdr3_nt: TGTGCCAGCAGTTTCCCGATCCCAGATACGCAGTATTTT
cdr3_aa: CASSFPIPDTQYF
v_call: TRBV28
j_call: TRBJ2-3
d_call: NA
clone_size: many

cdr3_nt: TGTGCCACCAGGATAGAACCGCGGACTGGAAACACCATATATTTT
cdr3_aa: CATRIEPRTGNTIYF
v_call: TRBV15
j_call: TRBJ1-3
d_call: NA
clone_size: NA

cdr3_nt: TGTGCCAGCAGATTAAATGAAAAACTGTTTTTT
cdr3_aa: CASRLNEKLFF
v_call: TRBV28
j_call: TRBJ1-4
d_call: NA
clone_size: NA

cdr3_nt: TGTGCCAGCAGCCCCCGGTCCAGTGAGGTCGGGGAGCTGTTTTTT
cdr3_aa: CASSPRSSEVGELFF
v_call: TRBV9
j_call: TRBJ2-2
d_call: NA
clone_size: many

cdr3_nt: TGTGCCATCGGCAGGGGGAGAGACTACGAGCAGTACTTC
cdr3_aa: CAIGRGRDYEQYF
v_call: TRBV10-3
j_call: TRBJ2-7
d_call: TRBD1
clone_size: NA

cdr3_nt: TGTGCCATCCAAGCGGGGACGCCCTACAATGAGCAGTTCTTC
cdr3_aa: CAIQAGTPYNEQFF
v_call: TRBV28
j_call: TRBJ2-1
d_call: TRBD2
clone_size: many

cdr3_nt: TGTGCCAGCCGGGACAGAAGTGCAACTAATGAAAAACTGTTTTTT
cdr3_aa: CASRDRSATNEKLFF
v_call: TRBV19
j_call: TRBJ1-4
d_call: TRBD1
clone_size: many

cdr3_nt: TGTGCCAGCAGCGTCTCCGGGACAGGGGGCCTTTGGTACGAGCAGTACTTC
cdr3_aa: CASSVSGTGGLWYEQYF
v_call: TRBV5-6
j_call: TRBJ2-7
d_call: TRBD1
clone_size: many

cdr3_nt: TGTGCCAGCAGTTTAATCCGGAGTAGCGGGGGGGCAGAATACAATGAGCAGTTCTTC
cdr3_aa: CASSLIRSSGGAEYNEQFF
v_call: TRBV12-3/TRBV12-4
j_call: TRBJ2-1
d_call: TRBD2
clone_size: few

cdr3_nt: TGCAGTGCTAGCCCAGGGTACGGCAATCAGCCCCAGCATTTT
cdr3_aa: CSASPGYGNQPQHF
v_call: TRBV20-1
j_call: TRBJ1-5
d_call: NA
clone_size: medium-sized

cdr3_nt: TGCGCCAGCAGCCAAGGAACCCGGACAGGGGGCTATCAGCCCCAGCATTTT
cdr3_aa: CASSQGTRTGGYQPQHF
v_call: TRBV4-1
j_call: TRBJ1-5
d_call: TRBD1
clone_size: many

cdr3_nt: TGTGCCAGCAGTCAAATTAGCGGGGGGGAGGACAATGAGCAGTTCTTC
cdr3_aa: CASSQISGGEDNEQFF
v_call: TRBV12-3/TRBV12-4
j_call: TRBJ2-1
d_call: TRBD2
clone_size: many

cdr3_nt: TGTGCCAGCAGTTTAACAGGTGATCATACGCAGTATTTT
cdr3_aa: CASSLTGDHTQYF
v_call: TRBV12-3/TRBV12-4
j_call: TRBJ2-3
d_call: NA
clone_size: many

cdr3_nt: TGTGCCACCAGTGATTTAGAGTTAGGGCCTAGCGAGTCCACAGATACGCAGTATTTT
cdr3_aa: CATSDLELGPSESTDTQYF
v_call: TRBV24-1
j_call: TRBJ2-3
d_call: NA
clone_size: NA

cdr3_nt: TGTGCCAGCAGTGTTGGGGACAGGGTAGATGAGCAGTTCTTC
cdr3_aa: CASSVGDRVDEQFF
v_call: TRBV6-4
j_call: TRBJ2-1
d_call: TRBD1
clone_size: many

cdr3_nt: TGTGCCAGCAGTTTCTCCGACAATTCACCCCTCCACTTT
cdr3_aa: CASSFSDNSPLHF
v_call: TRBV6-5
j_call: TRBJ1-6
d_call: NA
clone_size: many

cdr3_nt: TGCGCCAGCAGCCAATTGGGACTAGCATCCCGAGAGACCCAGTACTTC
cdr3_aa: CASSQLGLASRETQYF
v_call: TRBV4-1
j_call: TRBJ2-5
d_call: TRBD2
clone_size: many

cdr3_nt: TGTGCCAGCACTAAGACAGTAAACACCGGGGAGCTGTTTTTT
cdr3_aa: CASTKTVNTGELFF
v_call: TRBV28
j_call: TRBJ2-2
d_call: NA
clone_size: many

cdr3_nt: TGTGCCAGCGTATTTGGGACAGGCCTCTACGAGCAGTACTTC
cdr3_aa: CASVFGTGLYEQYF
v_call: TRBV2
j_call: TRBJ2-7
d_call: TRBD1
clone_size: few

cdr3_nt: TGTGCCAGCAGCCCCCGGGGGACCACAGATACGCAGTATTTT
cdr3_aa: CASSPRGTTDTQYF
v_call: TRBV11-2
j_call: TRBJ2-3
d_call: NA
clone_size: many